A single sample is the source of the 3 T cell receptor beta chains below, sequenced in a study of blood T cell repertoires in COVID-19. The assay was immunoSEQ multiplex PCR, and TCRdb's table has in-frame clones only and misses some. The table records some 110,000 clones, over 70% of them present only once. Sequencing was performed on peripheral blood. The receptors were sampled from a middle-aged man with acute or convalescent COVID-19.

The gene calls are TRBV27 and TRBJ1-2; perhaps TRBD1 as D (6 bases). Germline-derived CDR1 and CDR2 are MNHEY and SMNVEV (reference sequence). Trimming took 7 bases from V and 4 from J, leaving 16 bases between them. This CDR3 spans 14 amino acids. This CDR3 is CASIWDIDCYGYTF. The CDR3 DNA follows: TGTGCCAGCATCTGGGACATCGATTGCTATGGCTACACCTTC.

The DNA of the CDR3 is TGCAGCGCCTCGGTCGGACAGGCACCTAATGGCTACACCTTC. This encodes CSASVGQAPNGYTF. V gene TRBV29-1 combines with J gene TRBJ1-2; 7 bases agree with TRBD1. The germline gives CDR1 SQVTM, CDR2 ANQGSEA. The CDR3 is 14 residues long. The trim removed 7 bases at V and 6 bases at J, leaving 14 bases unmatched.

CDR3 sequence: CASSLDSRSGNTIYF. CDR3 DNA: TGTGCCAGCAGCTTAGACAGTCGCTCTGGAAACACCATATATTTT. The chain is built from TRBV11-3 and TRBJ1-3, with unresolved D. Trimming left V 0 bases short and J 0 bases short, with 6 bases between. Germline V lookup: CDR1 SGHNT, CDR2 YENEEA. The CDR3 loop spans 15 amino acids. The entire variable domain, with the rest obtained from reference TRBV11-3 and TRBJ1-3, is as follows: EAGVVQSPRYKIIEKKQPVAFWCNPISGHNTLYWYLQNLGQGPELLIRYENEEAVDDSQLPKDRFSAERLKGVDSTLKIQPAELGDSAVYLCASSLDSRSGNTIYFGEGSWLTVV.